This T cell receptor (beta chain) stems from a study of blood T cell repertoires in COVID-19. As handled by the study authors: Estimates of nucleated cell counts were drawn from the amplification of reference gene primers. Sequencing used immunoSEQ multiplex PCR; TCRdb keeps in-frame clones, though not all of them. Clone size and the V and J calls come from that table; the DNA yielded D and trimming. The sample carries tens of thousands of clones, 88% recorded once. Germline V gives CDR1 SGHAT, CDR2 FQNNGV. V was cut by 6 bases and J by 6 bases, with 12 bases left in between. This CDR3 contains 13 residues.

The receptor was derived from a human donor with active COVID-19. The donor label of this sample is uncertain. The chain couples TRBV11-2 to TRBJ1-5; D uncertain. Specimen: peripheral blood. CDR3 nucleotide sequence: TGTGCCAGCAGTATAACGGGTGGTCAGCCCCAGCATTTT. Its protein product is CASSITGGQPQHF.